These 22 T cell receptor beta chains came from one sample sequenced in a study of shared clonotypes between healthy human individuals. Sequencing used immunoSEQ multiplex PCR; TCRdb keeps in-frame clones, though not all of them. The table has about 2.4 million clones, around nine tenths seen once; the top ten hold 0.11% to 0.15%. Material: naive CD4+ T cells sorted from blood. The subset was: CD45RA+ positively selected. The receptors were gathered from a man between 18 and 35 years old in good health.

The chain carries TRBV5-4 and TRBJ2-4, with a possible D match to TRBD1 (5 bases). The CDR3 spans 15 residues. The germline CDR1 and CDR2 sequences are SGHNT and YYREEE (reference sequence). Trimming shortened V by 4 bases and J by 7 bases, and 18 bases separated the two germline ends. For the CDR3, the DNA is TGTGCCAGCAGCCCCAAAGTGGACAAGGGCAACATTCAGTACTTC. Encoded protein: CASSPKVDKGNIQYF.

This chain connects TRBV5-6 to TRBJ2-7; a possible D gene is TRBD1 (5 bases). Germline V gene data show CDR1 as SGHDT and CDR2 as YYEEEE. This CDR3 comprises 13 residues. V was pared by 6 bases and J by 3 bases, with 13 bases between. CDR3 DNA: TGTGCCAGCAAAAGTCGCAGGGTCTACGAGCAGTACTTC. It encodes CASKSRRVYEQYF.

For the CDR3, the DNA is TGTGCCAGCAGCTTCTACAGGGGAGGGGAGACCCAGTACTTC. Its translation: CASSFYRGGETQYF. The chain couples TRBV7-2 to TRBJ2-5, with D possibly being TRBD1 or TRBD2 (7 bases each). From germline, CDR1 is SGHTA and CDR2 FQGNSA. V gave up 3 bases and J gave up 5 bases, with 13 bases separating them. CDR3 length: 14 residues. Combining the CDR3 with reference TRBV7-2 and TRBJ2-5 gives the whole variable domain GAGVSQSPSNKVTEKGKDVELRCDPISGHTALYWYRQSLGQGLEFLIYFQGNSAPDKSGLPSDRFSAERTGGSVSTLTIQRTQQEDSAVYLCASSFYRGGETQYFGPGTRLLVL.

V and J are TRBV2 and TRBJ1-2; TRBD1 might be the D (5 bases). CDR1 is SNHLY and CDR2 is FYNNEI in the germline V gene. V lost 6 bases, J lost 7 bases, and 12 bases lay in between. The CDR3 runs to 12 residues. The CDR3: CASREQAPGYTF. CDR3 sequence (DNA): TGTGCCAGCAGGGAACAGGCTCCTGGCTACACCTTC.

The CDR3 region has the DNA TGTGCCAGCAGCCAAGACCAGGACATTAGAGGCTACACCTTC. Translated: CASSQDQDIRGYTF. V is TRBV4-2 and J is TRBJ1-2, with a possible D match to TRBD1 (5 bases). The CDR3 covers 14 residues. V gave up 0 bases and J gave up 8 bases, with 13 bases separating them. From germline, CDR1 is LGHNA and CDR2 YNFKEQ.

This chain joins TRBV27 and TRBJ2-5; 11 bases fit TRBD1. V was pared by 6 bases and J by 3 bases, with 3 bases of the junction left unmatched. CDR1 and CDR2 (germline): MNHEY, SMNVEV (reference sequence). The CDR3 extends over 14 amino acids. CDR3 DNA: TGTGCCAGCAGGAGGGACAGGGGGGAAGAGACCCAGTACTTC. Translation gives CASRRDRGEETQYF.

This rearrangement joins TRBV2 to TRBJ2-2; TRBD2 aligns across 16 bases. The germline CDR1 and CDR2 sequences are SNHLY and FYNNEI. Trimming took 8 bases from V and 6 from J; bases not matched to a gene: 12. The CDR3 length is 18 residues. CDR3 sequence: CASLILTGTSGGAGELFF. Written as DNA, the CDR3 is TGTGCCAGCCTGATACTGACCGGGACTAGCGGGGGGGCCGGGGAGCTGTTTTTT. The complete variable domain, with remaining parts taken from reference TRBV2 and TRBJ2-2, reads EPEVTQTPSHQVTQMGQEVILRCVPISNHLYFYWYRQILGQKVEFLVSFYNNEISEKSEIFDDQFSVERPDGSNFTLKIRSTKLEDSAMYFCASLILTGTSGGAGELFFGEGSRLTVL.

Concerning this clone: Within the sample, other DNA sequences also encode this same CDR3. This rearrangement joins TRBV9 to TRBJ1-5, with 7 bases aligning to TRBD1. This CDR3 spans 15 amino acids. Germline CDR1 reads SGDLS; CDR2 reads YYNGEE. V shed 2 bases, J shed 3 bases, and the junction held 5 bases outside the gene matches. The CDR3 loop reads CASSVGQGVNQPQHF. CDR3 DNA: TGTGCCAGCAGCGTGGGGCAGGGGGTCAATCAGCCCCAGCATTTT. Using reference TRBV9 and TRBJ1-5 for the parts outside the CDR3, the full variable domain is DSGVTQTPKHLITATGQRVTLRCSPRSGDLSVYWYQQSLDQGLQFLIQYYNGEERAKGNILERFSAQQFPDLHSELNLSSLELGDSALYFCASSVGQGVNQPQHFGDGTRLSIL.

This sequence joins TRBV5-1 and TRBJ2-1; D not certain. Germline CDR1 SGHRS, CDR2 YFSETQ. The CDR3 spans 14 residues. Trimming removed 2 bases from V and 2 bases from J, with 8 bases in between. The CDR3 spells CASSFGVAYNEQFF. The CDR3 DNA reads as TGCGCCAGCAGCTTCGGTGTCGCCTACAATGAGCAGTTCTTC.

The chain is built from TRBV30 and TRBJ1-2; TRBD1 is a possible D gene (6 bases). Germline V gives CDR1 GTSNPN, CDR2 SVGIG (reference sequence). Trimming pared 0 bases from V and 8 bases from J, leaving 19 bases between. The CDR3 extends over 15 amino acids. The CDR3: CAWSVGTPSSRGYTF. CDR3 nucleotides: TGTGCCTGGAGTGTAGGGACACCAAGTTCGAGGGGCTACACCTTC.

A note on this clone: One end of the junction varies from germline; a read error may be responsible. The CDR3 region has the DNA TGTGCTAGCAGCGCGTCCGGGACTAGCCGCGATACGCAGTATTTT. This translates into CASSASGTSRDTQYF. The chain is built from TRBV7-7 and TRBJ2-3; 9 positions agree with TRBD2. CDR1 is SSHAT and CDR2 is FNYEAQ in the germline V gene (reference sequence). CDR3 length equals 15 residues.

The genes are TRBV5-4 and TRBJ2-2; D may be TRBD1 (6 bases). The ends were cut back, 2 bases at V and 0 bases at J, with 11 bases in the middle. Germline values: CDR1 SGHNT, CDR2 YYREEE (reference sequence). The CDR3 consists of 16 residues. CDR3 amino acids: CASSFTGNANTGELFF. The CDR3 region has the DNA TGTGCCAGCAGCTTTACAGGGAATGCGAACACCGGGGAGCTGTTTTTT.

This clone was found once. The V call is TRBV2, the J call TRBJ2-7, with TRBD1 matching 8 bases. Per germline, CDR1 SNHLY and CDR2 FYNNEI. V dropped 6 bases and J dropped 3; count of bases not matched to a gene: 4. The CDR3 is made up of 13 amino acids. CDR3 sequence: CASRYGQGYEQYF. In nucleotides, the CDR3 is TGTGCCAGCAGATACGGACAGGGCTACGAGCAGTACTTC.

The chain joins TRBV11-2 to TRBJ1-1; D is uncertain. The CDR3 is made up of 13 amino acids. The germline V gene has CDR1 SGHAT and CDR2 FQNNGV. Trimming shortened V by 0 bases and J by 3 bases, and 5 bases separated the two germline ends. Here the CDR3 reads CASSLDWDTEAFF. The DNA of the CDR3 is TGTGCCAGCAGCTTAGATTGGGACACTGAAGCTTTCTTT.

This clone has only a few counts. The V gene is TRBV2, the J gene TRBJ1-5; D is possibly TRBD1 (6 bases). This CDR3 region has 15 residues. Trimming cost V 5 bases and J 4 bases, with 15 bases left between them. Germline V gives CDR1 SNHLY, CDR2 FYNNEI. The CDR3: CASSTGGRINQPQHF. DNA of the CDR3: TGTGCCAGCAGTACTGGGGGCAGAATTAATCAGCCCCAGCATTTT.

The chain employs TRBV7-2 and TRBJ2-7; D is possibly TRBD1 (5 bases). The CDR3 spans 14 residues. V shed 5 bases and J shed 1 base, with 12 bases lying between them. Germline CDR1 and CDR2: SGHTA and FQGNSA. Here the CDR3 DNA reads TGTGCCAGCAGCGCCCAGCCAGGGTCCTACGAGCAGTACTTC. Encoded protein: CASSAQPGSYEQYF.

The J gene is TRBJ2-3, the V gene TRBV11-3; D is ambiguous. V dropped 0 bases and J dropped 6 bases, with 13 bases sitting between them. The V gene's germline CDR1 is SGHNT and CDR2 YENEEA. The length of the CDR3 is 15 residues. The CDR3 DNA reads TGTGCCAGCAGCTTAGAGGCTAGTAAAGCCGATACGCAGTATTTT. Translation gives CASSLEASKADTQYF.

In this sample, this clone turned up a few times. V and J are TRBV5-1 and TRBJ1-1; D call uncertain. Germline CDR1 and CDR2: SGHRS and YFSETQ. This CDR3 comprises 13 residues. Trimming stripped 1 base from V and 1 base from J, with 5 bases between. This CDR3 reads CASSLFGNTEAFF. In nucleotides, the CDR3 is TGCGCCAGCAGCTTGTTCGGGAACACTGAAGCTTTCTTT.

The rearrangement links TRBV20-1 to TRBJ2-1; D unclear. The germline CDR1 and CDR2 sequences are DFQATT and SNEGSKA (reference sequence). The CDR3 is made up of 11 amino acids. The germline V and J ends were trimmed by 3 bases and 11 bases, with 11 bases remaining between them. In nucleotides, the CDR3 is TGCAGTGCTAGTGACGAATTCAAGCAGTTCTTC. Translating it yields CSASDEFKQFF.

In regard to this clone: Other DNA sequences in the same sample also yield this CDR3. This chain uses TRBV30 with TRBJ2-3, with 8 bases that match TRBD2. From germline, CDR1 is GTSNPN and CDR2 SVGIG (reference sequence). V was clipped by 2 bases and J by 0 bases; unmatched bases: 1. This CDR3 has 14 amino acids. This CDR3 is CAWSPGGSTDTQYF. CDR3 coding DNA: TGTGCCTGGAGTCCGGGGGGGAGCACAGATACGCAGTATTTT.

The rearrangement links TRBV7-2 to TRBJ1-2; perhaps TRBD1 as D (5 bases). CDR1 SGHTA and CDR2 FQGNSA come from the germline V gene. CDR3 length equals 15 residues. Trimming removed 1 base from V and 5 bases from J, with 14 bases in between. The CDR3 region is CASSLGLRGVYGYTF. The CDR3 nucleotides are TGTGCCAGCAGCTTAGGACTAAGAGGGGTTTATGGCTACACCTTC.

The gene calls are TRBV28 and TRBJ1-5; unclear D gene. The V gene's germline CDR1 is MDHEN and CDR2 SYDVKM. The CDR3 is 15 residues long. Trimming pared 1 base from V and 9 bases from J, leaving 16 bases between. The CDR3 nucleotides read TGTGCCAGCAGTTTATTTGATGTGAGTGGTCGGCCCCAGCATTTT. Protein: CASSLFDVSGRPQHF.